This T cell receptor (beta chain) was profiled in a study of T cell changes during pregnancy in multiple sclerosis. Generated by immunoSEQ multiplex PCR, the TCRdb table keeps only in-frame clones and is missing some. Of fewer than 85,000 clones in the sample, roughly 90% were seen once. This CDR3 has 14 residues. J was trimmed by 7 bases and V by 2 bases; bases with no gene match: 7. Germline-derived CDR1 and CDR2 are MNHNY and SVGAGI (reference sequence). The rearrangement links TRBV6-6 to TRBJ2-7; TRBD2 agrees at 8 bases. The sample was peripheral blood, taken in the first trimester of pregnancy. The clonotype comes from a female donor in good health, enrolled as a control in a pregnancy study. The CDR3 loop is CASSYIAGGGEQYF. The CDR3 nucleotides are TGTGCCAGCAGTTACATCGCGGGAGGAGGAGAGCAGTACTTC.